The 26 T cell receptor beta chains given below trace back to one sample, sequenced in a study of control samples from healthy donors and cancer patients. TCRdb's copy holds only in-frame clones and misses some; the assay was immunoSEQ multiplex PCR. Of about 42,000 clones listed, around 78% were seen once; the top ten hold 40% to 50%. Sample: blood. Receptors originate from a man aged 60 to 69 in good health.

V is TRBV7-2 and J is TRBJ2-4, with D perhaps TRBD2 (6 bases). This CDR3 has 16 residues. Germline CDR1 SGHTA, CDR2 FQGNSA. Trimming cost V 2 bases and J 0 bases, with 11 bases left between them. This CDR3 is CASSLSGVLAKNIQYF. In nucleotides, the CDR3 is TGTGCCAGCAGCTTATCGGGGGTACTAGCCAAAAACATTCAGTACTTC.

This chain connects TRBV27 to TRBJ1-1; D might be TRBD1 (6 bases). The CDR3 is 16 amino acids. In germline, CDR1 is MNHEY, CDR2 SMNVEV (reference sequence). Trimming cost V 6 bases and J 3 bases, with 20 bases left between them. The CDR3 region is CASSPRGARGDTEAFF. The DNA of the CDR3 is TGTGCCAGCAGCCCCCGGGGGGCTCGGGGGGACACTGAAGCTTTCTTT.

The rearrangement links TRBV7-2 to TRBJ1-2; 7 bases align to TRBD1. The CDR3 sequence is 15 residues long. Trimming took 4 bases from V and 4 from J; bases not matched to a gene: 9. Germline loops: CDR1 SGHTA, CDR2 FQGNSA. The CDR3, as DNA: TGTGCCAGCAGCTGGGGACAGACACCCCCCTATGGCTACACCTTC. This gives the protein CASSWGQTPPYGYTF.

This clone was detected only a few times. The chain employs TRBV20-1 and TRBJ1-1; 10 positions agree with TRBD1. Trimming took 3 bases from V and 6 from J; bases not matched to a gene: 7. CDR3 size: 14 residues. The germline gives CDR1 DFQATT, CDR2 SNEGSKA (reference sequence). Written as DNA, the CDR3 is TGCAGTGCTAGTAGCCCCGGGACAGGGGCTGAAGCTTTCTTT. Translating it yields CSASSPGTGAEAFF.

This sequence joins TRBV15 and TRBJ2-1; D remains unclear. V lost 0 bases and J lost 2, with 5 bases in between. This CDR3 has 14 amino acids. Germline V gives CDR1 LNHNV, CDR2 YYDKDF (reference sequence). The CDR3 loop reads CATSRDPTYNEQFF. CDR3 DNA: TGTGCCACCAGCAGAGATCCGACCTACAATGAGCAGTTCTTC.

This clone has a handful of counts. The CDR3 DNA is TGTGCCAGCAGACCCTTGGGGGACAAATATGAAGCTTTCTTT. Amino acids: CASRPLGDKYEAFF. The genes are TRBV11-2 and TRBJ1-1, with D possibly TRBD1 on 6 matching bases. CDR1 is SGHAT, CDR2 FQNNGV, per germline. The V end lost 6 bases, the J end lost 7 bases, and 18 bases lay between the germline ends. CDR3 length: 14 amino acids.

The genes are TRBV6-1 and TRBJ2-7; 8 bases fit TRBD2. The germline CDR1 and CDR2 sequences are MNHNS and SASEGT. This CDR3 region has 15 residues. V lost 1 base and J lost 4; bases outside the gene matches: 6. The CDR3 DNA reads as TGTGCCAGCAGTGAAGGCGGGACTAGGGGATACGAGCAGTACTTC. This encodes CASSEGGTRGYEQYF.

This clone was seen more than once but under ten times. The chain couples TRBV9 to TRBJ2-3; TRBD1 might be the D (5 bases). Trimming took off 1 base at V and 2 bases at J, with 11 bases between the two ends. Looked up from germline, CDR1 is SGDLS and CDR2 is YYNGEE. The CDR3 length is 15 residues. The CDR3 is CASSVTGPTTDTQYF. The CDR3 nucleotides are TGTGCCAGCAGCGTAACAGGCCCGACCACAGATACGCAGTATTTT. Full variable domain (rest looked up from reference TRBV9 and TRBJ2-3): DSGVTQTPKHLITATGQRVTLRCSPRSGDLSVYWYQQSLDQGLQFLIQYYNGEERAKGNILERFSAQQFPDLHSELNLSSLELGDSALYFCASSVTGPTTDTQYFGPGTRLTVL.

The chain uses TRBV10-3 and TRBJ1-1; no reliable D call. This CDR3 has 15 residues. Looked up from germline, CDR1 is ENHRY and CDR2 is SYGVKD. V dropped 0 bases and J dropped 5 bases, with 13 bases sitting between them. In DNA form, the CDR3 reads TGTGCCATCAGTGAGTCGGTCAGGCCGGGAACTGAAGCTTTCTTT. It encodes CAISESVRPGTEAFF.

The chain employs TRBV5-1 and TRBJ1-5; maybe TRBD1 (5 bases). Germline V gives CDR1 SGHRS, CDR2 YFSETQ. With 0 bases removed from V and 2 bases from J, the gap between germline ends came to 6 bases. CDR3 length equals 14 residues. CDR3 sequence reads: CASSLGQRNQPQHF. The DNA of the CDR3 is TGCGCCAGCAGCTTGGGACAGCGCAATCAGCCCCAGCATTTT.

The chain joins TRBV18 to TRBJ2-6; D not certain. Germline assignment: CDR1 KGHSH and CDR2 LQKENI. Deletions cut 0 bases from V and 4 bases from J, with 13 bases between. The CDR3 runs to 17 residues. The CDR3 loop reads CASSPPPFPLGANVLTF. In DNA, the CDR3 is TGTGCCAGCTCACCACCACCCTTTCCCCTCGGGGCCAACGTCCTGACTTTC.

The chain has TRBV21-1 and TRBJ1-2; TRBD1, the table's D call, lacks a check against the DNA. TRBV21-1 counts as a pseudogene. The CDR3 consists of 12 residues. CDR3 bases: TGTGCCAGCAGGAGGACAGGGGGCAGGGACACCTTC. Its translation is CASRRTGGRDTF.

J is TRBJ2-7 and V is TRBV6-5, with D possibly matching TRBD2 (5 bases). V was pared by 4 bases and J by 7 bases, with 14 bases between. This CDR3 region has 13 residues. The germline V gene encodes CDR1 MNHEY and CDR2 SVGAGI. The CDR3 is CASSSTSGWEQYF. The CDR3 nucleotides are TGTGCCAGCAGTTCAACCTCGGGGTGGGAGCAGTACTTC.

This clone came up once. V is TRBV2 and J is TRBJ2-2; no clear D. Per germline, CDR1 SNHLY and CDR2 FYNNEI. V dropped 6 bases and J dropped 4 bases, with 12 bases sitting between them. The CDR3 consists of 14 residues. CDR3: CASRLTEFTGELFF. CDR3 in DNA: TGTGCCAGCAGGTTAACGGAGTTCACCGGGGAGCTGTTTTTT.

This rearrangement joins TRBV4-1 to TRBJ1-3; no clear D gene. There are 16 residues in the CDR3. Germline loops: CDR1 MGHRA, CDR2 YSYEKL. The V end was cut by 0 bases, the J end by 0 bases, with 9 bases between. The CDR3 DNA sequence: TGCGCCAGCAGCCAAGATAAAGCCTTCTCTGGAAACACCATATATTTT. This translates into CASSQDKAFSGNTIYF.

The V gene is TRBV30, the J gene TRBJ2-4; D unclear. CDR1 and CDR2 (germline): GTSNPN, SVGIG (reference sequence). The CDR3 runs to 16 residues. V lost 3 bases and J 7 bases, leaving 22 bases between the germline ends. Here the CDR3 reads CAWRKTNRVEKNIQYF. The CDR3 DNA sequence: TGTGCCTGGAGGAAAACCAACAGAGTAGAAAAGAACATTCAGTACTTC. Full variable domain (remainder filled in from reference TRBV30 and TRBJ2-4): SQTIHQWPATLVQPVGSPLSLECTVEGTSNPNLYWYRQAAGRGLQLLFYSVGIGQISSEVPQNLSASRPQDRQFILSSKKLLLSDSGFYLCAWRKTNRVEKNIQYFGAGTRLSVL.

V usage is TRBV30 and J usage is TRBJ1-4, with TRBD1 as a possible D gene (5 bases). The CDR3 loop spans 15 amino acids. Trimming pared 0 bases from V and 3 bases from J, leaving 11 bases between. CDR1 is GTSNPN and CDR2 is SVGIG in the germline V gene (reference sequence). DNA of the CDR3: TGTGCCTGGAGTGTACGGGGCCTTCCTAATGAAAAACTGTTTTTT. Translated: CAWSVRGLPNEKLFF.

J is TRBJ2-1 and V is TRBV27, with a possible D match to TRBD2 (7 bases). The CDR3 has 15 amino acids. The V and J ends lost 1 base and 4 bases respectively, with 11 bases between them. Germline V gives CDR1 MNHEY, CDR2 SMNVEV (reference sequence). The CDR3 coding sequence is TGTGCCAGCAGTTTATTTGGGGGGGCTTACAATGAGCAGTTCTTC. It is translated as CASSLFGGAYNEQFF.

The chain carries TRBV27 and TRBJ1-6; 9 bases line up with TRBD1. Trimming took 3 bases from V and 7 from J; bases not matched to a gene: 7. This CDR3 has 16 amino acids. CDR1 is MNHEY and CDR2 is SMNVEV in the germline V gene (reference sequence). The DNA of the CDR3 is TGTGCCAGCAGTTTTTTTACAGGGGGCTCAAATTCACCCCTCCACTTT. This encodes CASSFFTGGSNSPLHF.

The gene calls are TRBV5-1 and TRBJ2-1; TRBD2 matches at 8 bases. The CDR3 covers 16 residues. With 0 bases clipped from V and 2 bases from J, the junction kept 4 bases outside the gene matches. Germline V gives CDR1 SGHRS, CDR2 YFSETQ. CDR3 sequence reads: CASSLAGSGTYNEQFF. In nucleotides, the CDR3 is TGCGCCAGCAGCTTGGCCGGTAGCGGGACCTACAATGAGCAGTTCTTC.

The chain uses TRBV19 and TRBJ1-1; D remains unclear. Germline assignment: CDR1 LNHDA and CDR2 SQIVND (reference sequence). V gave up 5 bases and J gave up 4 bases, with 8 bases separating them. CDR3 size: 12 residues. CDR3 in amino acids: CASSEQFTEAFF. CDR3 nucleotide sequence: TGTGCCAGTAGTGAGCAATTCACTGAAGCTTTCTTT.

The chain combines TRBV4-1 with TRBJ1-1; 10 bases fit TRBD1. V lost 5 bases and J lost 6; bases outside the gene matches: 15. CDR3 length: 17 amino acids. The germline CDR1 and CDR2 sequences are MGHRA and YSYEKL. The CDR3 bases are TGCGCCAGCAGCGCGACAGGGGGCGGCCGGAGATCCCCTGAAGCTTTCTTT. The encoded protein is CASSATGGGRRSPEAFF.

This chain joins TRBV5-1 and TRBJ2-1; TRBD2 aligns across 11 bases. Trimming cost V 5 bases and J 8 bases; bases outside gene matches: 3. Germline assignment: CDR1 SGHRS and CDR2 YFSETQ. The CDR3 consists of 13 residues. The chain's CDR3 is CASSTSGSDEQFF. The CDR3 coding sequence is TGCGCCAGCAGTACTAGCGGGAGTGATGAGCAGTTCTTC. Drawing the rest from reference TRBV5-1 and TRBJ2-1, the complete variable domain is KAGVTQTPRYLIKTRGQQVTLSCSPISGHRSVSWYQQTPGQGLQFLFEYFSETQRNKGNFPGRFSGRQFSNSRSEMNVSTLELGDSALYLCASSTSGSDEQFFGPGTRLTVL.

The chain combines TRBV19 with TRBJ1-6; perhaps TRBD1 as D (6 bases). V was cut by 5 bases and J by 9 bases, with 11 bases left in between. The CDR3 has 13 amino acids. The germline V gene has CDR1 LNHDA and CDR2 SQIVND (reference sequence). CDR3 residues: CASSEQGISPLHF. Written as DNA, the CDR3 is TGTGCCAGTAGTGAGCAGGGGATTTCACCCCTCCACTTT.

The chain is built from TRBV19 and TRBJ2-7; D gene ambiguous. Germline V gives CDR1 LNHDA, CDR2 SQIVND (reference sequence). CDR3 length equals 13 residues. The V gene lost 5 bases and the J gene lost 4 bases, with 12 bases spanning the gap. CDR3 loop: CASSVGWGYEQYF. CDR3 nucleotide sequence: TGTGCCAGTAGTGTTGGGTGGGGTTACGAGCAGTACTTC.

The rearrangement joins TRBV4-3 to TRBJ2-7, with a weak D call TRBD1 (5 bases). The CDR3 has 14 amino acids. CDR1 LGHNA and CDR2 YSLEER come from the germline V gene. The V end lost 0 bases, the J end lost 4 bases, and 10 bases lay between the germline ends. The CDR3 loop is CASSQDLGRYEQYF. The CDR3 nucleotides read TGCGCCAGCAGCCAAGATCTGGGGCGGTACGAGCAGTACTTC.